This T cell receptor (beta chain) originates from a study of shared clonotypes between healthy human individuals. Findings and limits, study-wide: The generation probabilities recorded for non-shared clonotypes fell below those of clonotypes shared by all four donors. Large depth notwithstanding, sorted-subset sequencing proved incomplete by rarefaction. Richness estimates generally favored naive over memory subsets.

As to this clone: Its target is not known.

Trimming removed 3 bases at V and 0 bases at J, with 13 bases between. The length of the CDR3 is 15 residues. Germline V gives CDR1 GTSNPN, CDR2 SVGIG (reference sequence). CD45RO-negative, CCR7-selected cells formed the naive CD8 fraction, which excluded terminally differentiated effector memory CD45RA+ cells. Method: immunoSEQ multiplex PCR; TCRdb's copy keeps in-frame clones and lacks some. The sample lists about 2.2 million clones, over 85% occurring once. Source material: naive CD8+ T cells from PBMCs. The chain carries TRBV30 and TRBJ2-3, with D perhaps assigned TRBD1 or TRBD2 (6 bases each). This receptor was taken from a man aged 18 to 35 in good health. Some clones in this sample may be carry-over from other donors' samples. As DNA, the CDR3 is TGTGCCTGGAGATGGGGGGCCTTAAGCACAGATACGCAGTATTTT. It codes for CAWRWGALSTDTQYF.